This is a list of T cell receptor beta chains from one sample in a study of blood T cell repertoires in COVID-19. Using immunoSEQ multiplex PCR, the repertoire was profiled, and TCRdb retains in-frame clones only, with some absent. The sample holds roughly 400,000 clones, around nine tenths seen once. What was sequenced was PBMCs or T cells enriched from blood (not recorded which). These receptors were obtained from a woman in her thirties who had recovered from COVID-19. Each CDR3 is given with its conserved first and last residue. The D gene is left open where the match is weak. Clone size is stated in some rows and not others, as once, few, many or a class when expanded.

V,J,size,D,DNA,CDR3
TRBV7-9,TRBJ2-2,NA,TRBD1,TGTGCCAGCAGCCCGGACAAGGGGGCAGGGGAGCTGTTTTTT,CASSPDKGAGELFF
TRBV6-2/TRBV6-3,TRBJ1-2,NA,NA,TGTGCCAGCAGTTACTCTAAGCGGGGAACTAACTATGGCTACACCTTC,CASSYSKRGTNYGYTF
TRBV5-1,TRBJ2-7,NA,NA,TGCGCCAGCAGCTTGGGACAGGGGAGGGGCGAGCAGTACTTC,CASSLGQGRGEQYF
TRBV4-1,TRBJ2-1,NA,TRBD2,TGCGCCAGCAGCCAAGGGGCGGGGGTCTACAATGAGCAGTTCTTC,CASSQGAGVYNEQFF
TRBV5-1,TRBJ2-7,NA,TRBD1,TGCGCCAGCAGCTGGGACAGGGTAGGATCCTACGAGCAGTACTTC,CASSWDRVGSYEQYF
TRBV3-1/TRBV3-2,TRBJ1-2,NA,NA,TGTGCCAGCAGGACTAGGGGTAGCGGCTATGGCTACACCTTC,CASRTRGSGYGYTF
TRBV7-2,TRBJ1-2,NA,TRBD1,TGTGCCAGCAGCCTTCCCGGACAGGTCAACTATGGCTACACCTTC,CASSLPGQVNYGYTF
TRBV9,TRBJ1-3,NA,NA,TGTGCCAGCAGCGTAGGCCAAACAGGGCTGACTGGAAACACCATATATTTT,CASSVGQTGLTGNTIYF
TRBV2,TRBJ2-2,NA,TRBD1,TGTGCCAGCAGGGGACAGGTGGGGATCGGGGAGCTGTTTTTT,CASRGQVGIGELFF
TRBV4-1,TRBJ2-1,NA,NA,TGCGCCAGCAGCCAAGAGGCACCCAGCTCCTACAATGAGCAGTTCTTC,CASSQEAPSSYNEQFF
TRBV18,TRBJ1-1,NA,NA,TGTGCCAGCCTGGCAAACAGGGAGAACACTGAAGCTTTCTTT,CASLANRENTEAFF
TRBV5-4,TRBJ1-1,NA,NA,TGTGCCAGCAGCTCAGTGGAGATGAACACTGAAGCTTTCTTT,CASSSVEMNTEAFF
TRBV28,TRBJ1-5,NA,TRBD1,TGTGCCAGCCAGGGGGCTCTTGATCAGCCCCAGCATTTT,CASQGALDQPQHF
TRBV4-3,TRBJ2-1,NA,NA,TGCGCCAGCAGCCAAGGGGCGGGGCTTGGGGGGTATGAGCAGTTCTTC,CASSQGAGLGGYEQFF
TRBV28,TRBJ2-7,NA,NA,TGTGCCAGCAGTTTAGAGGGATTTAGGGACTCCGAGCAGTACTTC,CASSLEGFRDSEQYF
TRBV23-1,TRBJ1-5,NA,NA,TGCGCCAGCAGTCAATGCTGTGTTGAGATCGTTAGCAATCAGCCCCAGCATTTT,CASSQCCVEIVSNQPQHF
TRBV11-3,TRBJ2-5,NA,TRBD2,TGTGCCAGCAGCTCGGGACTAGCGGAAGAGACCCAGTACTTC,CASSSGLAEETQYF
TRBV27,TRBJ1-3,NA,NA,TGTGCCAGCAGTTCACAGGGTCGGTCTGGAAACACCATATATTTT,CASSSQGRSGNTIYF
TRBV4-3,TRBJ1-5,NA,TRBD1,TGCGCCAGCAGCCAAGATACAGGGGGAGTGCAGCCCCAGCATTTT,CASSQDTGGVQPQHF
TRBV28,TRBJ1-5,NA,NA,TGTGCCAGCAGTACCCCCAGGGGTAGCAATCAGCCCCAGCATTTT,CASSTPRGSNQPQHF
TRBV6-2/TRBV6-3,TRBJ2-3,NA,TRBD2,TGTGCCAGCAGTTCCACTAGCGCAGATACGCAGTATTTT,CASSSTSADTQYF
TRBV9,TRBJ2-1,few,NA,TGTGCCAGCAGCGTATCAAAGAGAAAAGGAGCCTACAATGAGCAGTTCTTC,CASSVSKRKGAYNEQFF
TRBV5-1,TRBJ2-1,NA,TRBD2,TGCGCCAGCAGCTTCACGGGGGGACGCTACAATGAGCAGTTCTTC,CASSFTGGRYNEQFF
TRBV30,TRBJ1-1,NA,NA,TGTGCCACGCAACAGGGTTACACTGAAGCTTTCTTT,CATQQGYTEAFF
TRBV7-3,TRBJ2-3,few,NA,TGTGCCAGCAGCTTGGGGGGGGCTGGCACAGATACGCAGTATTTT,CASSLGGAGTDTQYF
TRBV5-4,TRBJ1-3,NA,TRBD1,TGTGCCAGCAGCCGGGACAGGGATCCCAACACCATATATTTT,CASSRDRDPNTIYF
TRBV10-2,TRBJ1-1,NA,NA,TGCGCCAGCAGGAGACAAGGGAACACTGAAGCTTTCTTT,CASRRQGNTEAFF
TRBV6-2/TRBV6-3,TRBJ2-1,NA,NA,TGTGCCAGCAGCTCCCCGGGACACACCTACAATGAGCAGTTCTTC,CASSSPGHTYNEQFF
TRBV29-1,TRBJ2-3,NA,TRBD2,TGCAGCGTTGGCACTAGCGGGTTGGATGGGTATTTT,CSVGTSGLDGYF
TRBV7-3,TRBJ2-2,NA,NA,TGTGCCAGCAGCCCCCAGTCGAGAAGTCCGGGCGGGGAGCTGTTTTTT,CASSPQSRSPGGELFF
TRBV21-1,TRBJ2-2,NA,NA,TGTGCCAGCAGCAAAGGCTCTCGTCTACAGGGGCTACTATCGAACACCGGGGAGCTGTTTTTT,CASSKGSRLQGLLSNTGELFF
TRBV5-1,TRBJ2-1,NA,TRBD1,TGCGCCAGCAGCCCCTCAGGGGGTGAGCAGTTCTTC,CASSPSGGEQFF